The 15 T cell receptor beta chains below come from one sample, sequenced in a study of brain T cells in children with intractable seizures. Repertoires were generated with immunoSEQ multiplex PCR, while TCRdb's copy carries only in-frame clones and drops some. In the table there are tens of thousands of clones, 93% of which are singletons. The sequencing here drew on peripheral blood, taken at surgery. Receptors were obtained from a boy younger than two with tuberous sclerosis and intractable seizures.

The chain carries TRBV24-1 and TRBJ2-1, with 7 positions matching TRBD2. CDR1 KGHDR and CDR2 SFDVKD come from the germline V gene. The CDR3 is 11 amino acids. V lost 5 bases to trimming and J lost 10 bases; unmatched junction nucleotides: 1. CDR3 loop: CATSGGGEQFF. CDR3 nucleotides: TGTGCCACCAGTGGGGGGGGAGAGCAGTTCTTC.

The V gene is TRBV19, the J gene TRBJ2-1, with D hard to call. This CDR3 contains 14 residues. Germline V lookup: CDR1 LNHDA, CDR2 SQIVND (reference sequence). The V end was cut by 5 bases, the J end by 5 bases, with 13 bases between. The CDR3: CASSALGPHNEQFF. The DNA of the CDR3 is TGTGCCAGTAGTGCCCTCGGTCCACACAATGAGCAGTTCTTC.

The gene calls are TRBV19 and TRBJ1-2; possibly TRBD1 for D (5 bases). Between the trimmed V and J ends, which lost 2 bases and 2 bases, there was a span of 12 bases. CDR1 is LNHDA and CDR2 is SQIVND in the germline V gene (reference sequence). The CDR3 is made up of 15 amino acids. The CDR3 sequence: CASSIRDGTNYGYTF. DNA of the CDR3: TGTGCCAGTAGTATAAGGGACGGCACAAACTATGGCTACACCTTC.

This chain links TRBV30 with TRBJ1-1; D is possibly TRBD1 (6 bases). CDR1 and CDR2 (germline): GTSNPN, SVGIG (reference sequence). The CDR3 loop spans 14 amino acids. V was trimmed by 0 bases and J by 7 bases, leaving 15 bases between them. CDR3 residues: CAWSVRGAFGEAFF. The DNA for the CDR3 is TGTGCCTGGAGTGTAAGGGGGGCTTTTGGTGAAGCTTTCTTT.

This CDR3 reads CASSQDFGTSSEYPNEKLFF. In DNA, the CDR3 is TGTGCCAGCAGCCAAGATTTTGGAACCAGCTCTGAGTATCCTAATGAAAAACTGTTTTTT. J is TRBJ1-4 and V is TRBV14; D is unclear. This CDR3 is 20 amino acids long. Germline values: CDR1 SGHDN, CDR2 FVKESK. The V and J ends lost 0 bases and 3 bases respectively, with 23 bases between them.

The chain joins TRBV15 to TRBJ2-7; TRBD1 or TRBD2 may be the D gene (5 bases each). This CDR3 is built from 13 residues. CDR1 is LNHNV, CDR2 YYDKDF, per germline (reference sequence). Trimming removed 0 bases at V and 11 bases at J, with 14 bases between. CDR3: CATSRDGTVREYF. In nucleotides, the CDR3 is TGTGCCACCAGCAGAGATGGGACGGTTCGGGAGTACTTC.

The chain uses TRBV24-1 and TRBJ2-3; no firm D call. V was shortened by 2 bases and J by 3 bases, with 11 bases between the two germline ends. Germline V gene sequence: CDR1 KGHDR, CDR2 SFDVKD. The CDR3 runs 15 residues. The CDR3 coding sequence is TGTGCCACCAGTGATTATCGCGCGACTACAGATACGCAGTATTTT. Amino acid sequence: CATSDYRATTDTQYF.

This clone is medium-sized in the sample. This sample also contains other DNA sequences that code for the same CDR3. The CDR3 sequence is CASSPGQGATGYTF. CDR3 sequence (DNA): TGTGCCAGCAGCCCTGGACAGGGGGCTACTGGCTACACCTTC. The rearrangement joins TRBV7-9 to TRBJ1-2; 11 nucleotides agree with TRBD1. There are 14 residues in the CDR3. V shed 5 bases and J 7 bases; nucleotides not matched to a gene: 6. CDR1 and CDR2 (germline): SEHNR, FQNEAQ (reference sequence).

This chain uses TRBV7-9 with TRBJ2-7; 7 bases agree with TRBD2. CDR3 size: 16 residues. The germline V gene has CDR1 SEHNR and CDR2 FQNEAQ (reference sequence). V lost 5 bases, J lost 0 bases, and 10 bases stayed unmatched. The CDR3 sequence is CASSPLGLADSYEQYF. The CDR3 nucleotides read TGTGCCAGCAGCCCCCTGGGGCTAGCGGACTCCTACGAGCAGTACTTC.

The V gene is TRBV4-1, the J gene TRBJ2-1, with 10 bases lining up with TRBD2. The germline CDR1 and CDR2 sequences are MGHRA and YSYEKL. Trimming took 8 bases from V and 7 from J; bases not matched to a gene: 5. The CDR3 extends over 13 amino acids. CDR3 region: CASGGTSENEQFF. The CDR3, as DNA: TGCGCCAGCGGGGGGACTAGCGAGAATGAGCAGTTCTTC.

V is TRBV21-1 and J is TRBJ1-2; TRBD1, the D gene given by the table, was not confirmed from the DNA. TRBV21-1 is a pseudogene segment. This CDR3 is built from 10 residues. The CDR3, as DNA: TGTGTGGGGGCCAGAGGGGGCTACACCTTC. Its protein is CVGARGGYTF.

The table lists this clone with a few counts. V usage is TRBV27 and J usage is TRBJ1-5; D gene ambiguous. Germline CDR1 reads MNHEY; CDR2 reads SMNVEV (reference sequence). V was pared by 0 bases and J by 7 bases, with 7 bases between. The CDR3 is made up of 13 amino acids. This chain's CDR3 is CASSLSGWQPQHF. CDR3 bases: TGTGCCAGCAGTTTATCAGGGTGGCAGCCCCAGCATTTT.

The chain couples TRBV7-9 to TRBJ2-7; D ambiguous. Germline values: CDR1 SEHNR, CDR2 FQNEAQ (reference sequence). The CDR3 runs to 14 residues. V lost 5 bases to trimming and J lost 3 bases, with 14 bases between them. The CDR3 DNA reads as TGTGCCAGCAGCCACCCCGATTCAGGCTACGAGCAGTACTTC. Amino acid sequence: CASSHPDSGYEQYF.

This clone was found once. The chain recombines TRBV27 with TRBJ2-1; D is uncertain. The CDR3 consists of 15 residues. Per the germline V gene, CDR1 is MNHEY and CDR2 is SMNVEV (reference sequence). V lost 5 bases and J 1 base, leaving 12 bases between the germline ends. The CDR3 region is CASSASGTSYNEQFF. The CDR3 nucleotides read TGTGCCAGCAGTGCGTCGGGCACGTCCTACAATGAGCAGTTCTTC.

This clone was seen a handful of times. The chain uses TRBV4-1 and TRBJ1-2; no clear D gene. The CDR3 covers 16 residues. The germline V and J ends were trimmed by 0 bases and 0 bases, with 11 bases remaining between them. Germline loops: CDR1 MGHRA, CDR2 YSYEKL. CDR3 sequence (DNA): TGCGCCAGCAGCCAAGAGGGAGGTCTAGCTAACTATGGCTACACCTTC. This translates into CASSQEGGLANYGYTF.